This T cell receptor beta chain came from a study of blood T cell repertoires in COVID-19. Study-level background: Collection of acute and convalescent COVID-19 samples took place in the United States, Italy and Spain. Sources were T cells, B-cell-depleted T cells, or PBMCs; the material itself was cDNA or gDNA.

The authors' processing: Reference gene primer amplification yielded estimated nucleated cell counts. Only in-frame clones appear in the TCRdb table, and some are missing; sequencing was by immunoSEQ multiplex PCR. The DNA was the basis for D and trimming; V, J and clone size are from that table. The table lists fewer than 250,000 clones, 88% of them singletons. Looked up from germline, CDR1 is SGHDT and CDR2 is YYEEEE. The CDR3 consists of 16 residues. V was clipped by 2 bases and J by 5 bases; unmatched bases: 12. V gene TRBV5-6 combines with J gene TRBJ1-1; 7 bases match TRBD1. The sample was peripheral blood. The origin of this receptor is a man aged 25-45 years with acute or convalescent COVID-19. CDR3 residues: CASSFRGNLRGTEAFF. The DNA for the CDR3 is TGTGCCAGCAGCTTCAGGGGGAACTTGAGGGGGACTGAAGCTTTCTTT.